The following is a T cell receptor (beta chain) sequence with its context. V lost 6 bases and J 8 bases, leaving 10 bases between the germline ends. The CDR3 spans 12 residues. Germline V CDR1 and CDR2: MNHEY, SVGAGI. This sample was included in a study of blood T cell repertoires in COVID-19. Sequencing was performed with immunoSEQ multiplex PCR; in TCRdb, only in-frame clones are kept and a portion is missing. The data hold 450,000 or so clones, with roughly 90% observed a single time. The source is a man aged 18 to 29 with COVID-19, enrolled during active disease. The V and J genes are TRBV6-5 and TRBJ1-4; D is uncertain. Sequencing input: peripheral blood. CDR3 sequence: CASSTSREKLFF. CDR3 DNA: TGTGCCAGCAGCACAAGCAGGGAAAAACTGTTTTTT.